Listed below are T cell receptor beta chains from one sample, sequenced in a study of cytomegalovirus exposure and HLA in healthy donors. Using immunoSEQ multiplex PCR, the repertoire was profiled, and TCRdb retains in-frame clones only, with some absent. The sample includes under 200,000 clones, approximately 75% of them seen just once. Sample: PBMCs. Source of these receptors: a woman aged 18-35 years in good health and CMV-seronegative. Both conserved end residues are part of each CDR3. A D gene is named only where the DNA matches it firmly. Clone sizes are given selectively: once, few, many, or a class where the clone is expanded.

D | J | V | size | CDR3 | DNA
NA | TRBJ2-3 | TRBV7-2 | NA | CASSFYGGLGDTQYF | TGTGCCAGCAGCTTTTACGGCGGGCTGGGGGATACGCAGTATTTT
NA | TRBJ2-5 | TRBV15 | NA | CATSRDPPAGLGETQYF | TGTGCCACCAGCAGAGACCCACCGGCGGGTCTTGGAGAGACCCAGTACTTC
TRBD1 | TRBJ1-1 | TRBV5-6 | NA | CASSLANQGASEAFF | TGTGCCAGCAGCTTGGCCAACCAGGGGGCTTCTGAAGCTTTCTTT
NA | TRBJ1-6 | TRBV30 | NA | CAWTTPSSGRKSSPLHF | TGTGCCTGGACCACCCCCTCTAGCGGGAGGAAGAGCTCACCCCTCCACTTT
NA | TRBJ1-6 | TRBV30 | NA | CAWSVLSGSPLHF | TGTGCCTGGAGTGTCCTAAGTGGTTCACCCCTCCACTTT
TRBD1 | TRBJ1-2 | TRBV6-1 | NA | CAGRQGAGYGYTF | TGTGCCGGCCGACAGGGGGCGGGGTATGGCTACACCTTC
NA | TRBJ2-1 | TRBV29-1 | NA | CSVRHPRVSQYNEQFF | TGCAGCGTCCGACATCCTCGCGTTTCGCAATACAATGAGCAGTTCTTC
TRBD2 | TRBJ2-7 | TRBV18 | NA | CASSPLAGGPRRGNYEQYF | TGTGCCAGCTCACCGCTAGCGGGAGGACCCCGGCGGGGTAACTACGAGCAGTACTTC
TRBD1 | TRBJ2-2 | TRBV11-1 | few | CASSWDRAGTGELFF | TGTGCCAGCAGCTGGGACAGGGCGGGGACCGGGGAGCTGTTTTTT
NA | TRBJ2-7 | TRBV4-1 | NA | CASSQDLWTERYEQYF | TGCGCCAGCAGCCAAGATTTGTGGACAGAGAGATACGAGCAGTACTTC
NA | TRBJ2-7 | TRBV5-1 | NA | CASRPGPGANYEQYF | TGCGCCAGCAGACCTGGGCCAGGGGCGAACTACGAGCAGTACTTC
TRBD1 | TRBJ2-2 | TRBV5-6 | NA | CASSRTGYGTGELFF | TGTGCCAGCAGCCGGACAGGGTATGGCACCGGGGAGCTGTTTTTT
NA | TRBJ1-2 | TRBV2 | NA | CASTKVGNNYGYTF | TGTGCCAGCACCAAAGTCGGGAATAACTATGGCTACACCTTC
NA | TRBJ1-6 | TRBV7-6 | NA | CASSWGQQNNSPLHF | TGTGCCAGCAGCTGGGGACAACAAAATAATTCACCCCTCCACTTT
TRBD2 | TRBJ2-5 | TRBV7-2 | NA | CASSLGSGGAETQYF | TGTGCCAGCAGCTTAGGTAGCGGGGGGGCCGAGACCCAGTACTTC
TRBD2 | TRBJ2-1 | TRBV2 | NA | CASTQTSAYNEQFF | TGTGCCAGCACCCAGACTAGCGCCTACAATGAGCAGTTCTTC
NA | TRBJ2-5 | TRBV29-1 | NA | CSVEVFQETQYF | TGCAGCGTTGAAGTATTCCAAGAGACCCAGTACTTC
NA | TRBJ1-3 | TRBV7-9 | NA | CASSFRAGTERGNTIYF | TGTGCCAGCAGCTTCCGAGCGGGCACGGAGAGAGGAAACACCATATATTTT
TRBD2 | TRBJ2-1 | TRBV7-8 | NA | CASSLQVPSGGNEQFF | TGTGCCAGCAGCTTACAGGTTCCTAGCGGGGGAAATGAGCAGTTCTTC
NA | TRBJ1-1 | TRBV29-1 | once | CSAGEQPDTEAFF | TGCAGCGCTGGAGAACAGCCCGACACTGAAGCTTTCTTT
TRBD2 | TRBJ2-5 | TRBV6-4 | NA | CASSNSGGSQETQYF | TGTGCCAGCAGTAATAGCGGGGGGAGCCAAGAGACCCAGTACTTC
NA | TRBJ1-1 | TRBV5-5 | NA | CASSLRSTEAFF | TGTGCCAGCTCCTTACGGTCCACTGAAGCTTTCTTT
TRBD1 | TRBJ1-1 | TRBV6-1 | NA | CASRTGVRGTEAFF | TGTGCCAGCAGGACAGGGGTCCGGGGCACTGAAGCTTTCTTT
TRBD2 | TRBJ2-2 | TRBV4-1 | NA | CASSEVGGAGELFF | TGCGCCAGCAGCGAAGTTGGGGGGGCCGGGGAGCTGTTTTTT
NA | TRBJ2-2 | TRBV28 | NA | CASSYSRVNTGELFF | TGTGCCAGCAGTTACTCCCGGGTTAACACCGGGGAGCTGTTTTTT
NA | TRBJ1-5 | TRBV2 | NA | CASSEGAQGRQPQHF | TGTGCCAGCAGTGAAGGGGCTCAGGGCCGGCAGCCCCAGCATTTT
NA | TRBJ1-2 | TRBV5-4 | few | CASSPKQQPAGYTF | TGTGCCAGCAGTCCGAAGCAACAGCCGGCAGGCTACACCTTC
NA | TRBJ2-1 | TRBV7-9 | NA | CASSLGQPTLYNEQFF | TGTGCCAGCAGCTTAGGACAGCCCACCCTATACAATGAGCAGTTCTTC
NA | TRBJ2-3 | TRBV7-7 | NA | CASRSIASTDTQYF | TGTGCTAGCAGGTCAATAGCTAGCACAGATACGCAGTATTTT
NA | TRBJ1-5 | TRBV28 | NA | CASSFRPFKNGYSNQPQHF | TGTGCCAGCAGTTTCCGGCCTTTTAAAAACGGGTATAGCAATCAGCCCCAGCATTTT
NA | TRBJ2-7 | TRBV4-2 | few | CASSQDSGETYEQYF | TGTGCCAGCAGCCAAGATTCCGGGGAGACCTACGAGCAGTACTTC
NA | TRBJ2-7 | TRBV28 | NA | CASSLTGKWDYEQYF | TGTGCCAGCAGTTTGACAGGAAAATGGGACTACGAGCAGTACTTC
TRBD2 | TRBJ2-2 | TRBV4-2 | NA | CASSQGLAGTGELFF | TGTGCCAGCAGCCAAGGACTAGCGGGCACCGGGGAGCTGTTTTTT
NA | TRBJ1-1 | TRBV6-1 | NA | CASSVEWEEAFF | TGTGCCAGCAGTGTAGAGTGGGAGGAAGCTTTCTTT
TRBD2 | TRBJ2-7 | TRBV2 | NA | CASSLSGRSPGEQYF | TGTGCCAGCAGTCTTAGCGGGAGGTCCCCTGGCGAGCAGTACTTC
NA | TRBJ2-7 | TRBV2 | NA | CASSEGGRYEQYF | TGTGCCAGCAGTGAAGGGGGCAGATACGAGCAGTACTTC
TRBD1 | TRBJ2-7 | TRBV5-1 | NA | CASSGTGTVYEQYF | TGCGCCAGCAGCGGAACCGGGACAGTTTACGAGCAGTACTTC
TRBD1 | TRBJ2-5 | TRBV25-1 | NA | CASSDRVDETQYF | TGTGCCAGCAGCGACAGGGTCGACGAGACCCAGTACTTC
NA | TRBJ1-5 | TRBV28 | NA | CASSLFGLLNQPQHF | TGTGCCAGCAGTTTATTCGGACTACTCAATCAGCCCCAGCATTTT